This TCR beta chain was obtained from a study of blood T cells in healthy people across ages. Study summary: About one barcoded beta molecule per two T cells came from capture by template switching. General study findings and limits: Investigators treated diversity estimates from one million T cells as underestimates. More naive CD4+ cells and higher diversity were found in long-lived than in aged donors.

Germline CDR1 ENHRY, CDR2 SYGVKD. Trimming left V 3 bases short and J 9 bases short, with 14 bases between. This CDR3 has 13 amino acids. Every sample yielded at least 6.5 million isolated PBMCs. The second PCR ran roughly 6 to 12 cycles with a sample-barcoded 5' primer and J-beta primers. One entry per CDR3 protein results from TCRdb running MiXCR on the 5' RACE reads. The data show 1,800,000 or so distinct CDR3 sequences, with more than 35% seen just once and under 30% held by the top ten. This clonotype appeared a few times. No antigen is known for it. The source is a human donor in good health. The sequencing input was blood. V is TRBV10-3 and J is TRBJ1-2; D not certain. This CDR3 reads CAISDSLAGSYTF. The CDR3 DNA follows: TGTGCCATCAGTGACAGTCTCGCGGGGAGCTACACCTTC.